This T cell receptor beta chain originates from a study of blood T cell repertoires in COVID-19. Study summary: COVID-19 samples from acute and convalescent phases originated in the United States, Italy and Spain. Nucleic acid was either cDNA or gDNA, and it came from T cells, B-cell-depleted T cells, or PBMCs.

In the study's own analysis: Amplification of reference gene primers provided the estimated nucleated cell counts. TCRdb keeps only in-frame clones here, not all; method: immunoSEQ multiplex PCR. The DNA was the basis for D and trimming; V, J and clone size are from that table. The data show around 140,000 clones, with about 86% seen just once and more than 6.5% held by the top ten. CDR3 length: 16 residues. Germline assignment: CDR1 SGHTA and CDR2 FQGTGA. V was pared by 3 bases and J by 6 bases, with 9 bases of the junction left unmatched. The rearrangement uses TRBV7-3 and TRBJ2-3; 10 bases fit TRBD2. The receptor was isolated from a human donor in a cohort sampled during active COVID-19. Sequencing input: peripheral blood. CDR3 loop: CASSLALAGGTDTQYF. CDR3 in DNA: TGTGCCAGCAGCTTGGCTTTAGCGGGAGGAACGGATACGCAGTATTTT.